This passage covers 17 T cell receptor beta chains from one sample sequenced in a study of cytomegalovirus exposure and HLA in healthy donors. Vbeta (60) and Jbeta (13) primers were used in the PCR. Clones were sequenced by immunoSEQ multiplex PCR, and TCRdb holds only the in-frame ones, with some missing. The sample records 99,000 or so clones, 70% to 80% being singletons. The sample comprised PBMCs. Receptors originate from a man aged 35-49 years in good health and CMV-seronegative.

V and J are TRBV6-5 and TRBJ1-2; tentative D call: TRBD1 (6 bases). The CDR3 length is 16 residues. Trimming shortened V by 0 bases and J by 3 bases, and 14 bases separated the two germline ends. The germline CDR1 and CDR2 sequences are MNHEY and SVGAGI. Here the CDR3 reads CASSYSPDRPHYGYTF. Written as DNA, the CDR3 is TGTGCCAGCAGTTACTCTCCAGACAGGCCCCACTATGGCTACACCTTC.

The J gene is TRBJ1-6, the V gene TRBV7-3, with D maybe TRBD1 (5 bases). Germline V gene sequence: CDR1 SGHTA, CDR2 FQGTGA. This CDR3 has 15 residues. Trimming took off 5 bases at V and 8 bases at J, with 16 bases between the two ends. The CDR3 spells CASSPGGGEDSPLHF. CDR3 nucleotides: TGTGCCAGCAGCCCTGGGGGGGGAGAGGATTCACCCCTCCACTTT.

The sample holds one count of this clone. The chain has TRBV21-1 and TRBJ2-5; no check of the table's D call, TRBD2, against the DNA was made. TRBV21-1 counts as a pseudogene. This CDR3 is 16 amino acids long. CDR3 in DNA: TGTGCCAGCGGGGGGGGATTTTGCCGGGCCCAAGAGACCCAGTACTTC. Translated: CASGGGFCRAQETQYF.

The chain links TRBV13 to TRBJ1-6, with 7 bases matching TRBD1. CDR1 and CDR2 (germline): PRHDT, FYEKMQ (reference sequence). J was trimmed by 7 bases and V by 5 bases; bases with no gene match: 8. The CDR3 covers 15 residues. In DNA, the CDR3 is TGTGCCAGCAGCCTCGGACAGGTTGACAATTCACCCCTCCACTTT. It is translated as CASSLGQVDNSPLHF. Drawing the rest from reference TRBV13 and TRBJ1-6, the complete variable domain is AAGVIQSPRHLIKEKRETATLKCYPIPRHDTVYWYQQGPGQDPQFLISFYEKMQSDKGSIPDRFSAQQFSDYHSELNMSSLELGDSALYFCASSLGQVDNSPLHFGNGTRLTVT.

The chain recombines TRBV5-1 with TRBJ2-5; 7 nucleotides line up with TRBD1. In germline, CDR1 is SGHRS, CDR2 YFSETQ. CDR3 length equals 13 residues. V dropped 4 bases and J dropped 5; count of bases not matched to a gene: 5. DNA of the CDR3: TGCGCCAGCAGCCCCGCGACAGGGGAGACCCAGTACTTC. As protein: CASSPATGETQYF.

This sequence joins TRBV4-3 and TRBJ2-1, with 7 positions matching TRBD2. The germline V gene encodes CDR1 LGHNA and CDR2 YSLEER. V gave up 1 base and J gave up 3 bases; unmatched junction bases: 3. The CDR3 covers 15 residues. CDR3 amino acids: CASSQGRGGYNEQFF. CDR3 coding DNA: TGCGCCAGCAGCCAAGGACGCGGGGGCTACAATGAGCAGTTCTTC.

J is TRBJ1-2 and V is TRBV30, with D perhaps TRBD1 (5 bases). The V and J ends lost 0 bases and 4 bases respectively, with 12 bases between them. This CDR3 has 14 amino acids. Germline CDR1 is GTSNPN and CDR2 is SVGIG (reference sequence). The CDR3 bases are TGTGCCTGGAGTGTAGGAGGAGGGGTCTATGGCTACACCTTC. Its protein is CAWSVGGGVYGYTF. Full variable domain (missing parts from reference TRBV30 and TRBJ1-2): SQTIHQWPATLVQPVGSPLSLECTVEGTSNPNLYWYRQAAGRGLQLLFYSVGIGQISSEVPQNLSASRPQDRQFILSSKKLLLSDSGFYLCAWSVGGGVYGYTFGSGTRLTVV.

The chain joins TRBV7-3 to TRBJ1-1; TRBD1 matches 10 bases. There are 13 residues in the CDR3. The V gene end was trimmed by 5 bases and the J gene end by 4 bases; junction bases not matched to a gene: 1. Per germline, CDR1 SGHTA and CDR2 FQGTGA. CDR3 residues: CASSRQGATEAFF. CDR3 in DNA: TGTGCCAGCAGCCGACAGGGGGCCACTGAAGCTTTCTTT.

V usage is TRBV6-1 and J usage is TRBJ2-7; possible D gene TRBD1, 6 bases. This CDR3 is 13 amino acids long. CDR1 MNHNS and CDR2 SASEGT come from the germline V gene. Trimming removed 6 bases at V and 3 bases at J, with 12 bases between. CDR3: CASSPGQLYEQYF. CDR3 DNA sequence: TGTGCCAGCAGCCCCGGACAGCTCTACGAGCAGTACTTC.

The rearrangement uses TRBV7-9 and TRBJ1-2; no firm D call. Germline CDR1 reads SEHNR; CDR2 reads FQNEAQ (reference sequence). The CDR3 is 14 amino acids. V lost 4 bases and J lost 8, with 17 bases in between. CDR3 nucleotides: TGTGCCAGCAGCTCGTTCGCGGGAGGGCTGGGCTACACCTTC. Protein product: CASSSFAGGLGYTF.

This sequence joins TRBV5-6 and TRBJ2-2, with 8 bases lining up with TRBD1. Germline CDR1 and CDR2: SGHDT and YYEEEE. This CDR3 spans 16 amino acids. V shed 0 bases, J shed 6 bases, and the junction held 7 bases outside the gene matches. As DNA, the CDR3 is TGTGCCAGCAGCTTGGTTCCGGGACAGGCCTCCGGGGAGCTGTTTTTT. Protein product: CASSLVPGQASGELFF.

This sequence joins TRBV6-6 and TRBJ2-1; D unresolved. Germline CDR1 reads MNHNY; CDR2 reads SVGAGI (reference sequence). This CDR3 contains 12 residues. V was trimmed by 4 bases and J by 9 bases, leaving 10 bases between them. The CDR3 is CASSSTVIEQFF. In DNA form, the CDR3 reads TGTGCCAGCAGTTCTACAGTAATTGAGCAGTTCTTC.

The chain employs TRBV29-1 and TRBJ1-2; tentative D call: TRBD1 (5 bases). This CDR3 comprises 14 residues. Looked up from germline, CDR1 is SQVTM and CDR2 is ANQGSEA. V shed 4 bases and J shed 3 bases, with 15 bases lying between them. This CDR3 reads CSVGGGGIHYGYTF. DNA of the CDR3: TGCAGCGTTGGGGGGGGAGGGATTCACTATGGCTACACCTTC.

J is TRBJ1-1 and V is TRBV6-5; D call uncertain. Deletions cut 4 bases from V and 4 bases from J, with 13 bases between. There are 14 residues in the CDR3. Germline V gives CDR1 MNHEY, CDR2 SVGAGI. DNA of the CDR3: TGTGCCAGCAGTTCGGCAGGACGGGGCACTGAAGCTTTCTTT. Amino acids: CASSSAGRGTEAFF.

The chain couples TRBV27 to TRBJ2-5, with a weak D call TRBD1 (6 bases). V was shortened by 6 bases and J by 5 bases, with 25 bases between the two germline ends. The CDR3 is made up of 17 amino acids. Germline V gives CDR1 MNHEY, CDR2 SMNVEV (reference sequence). The CDR3 sequence: CASSMTAQGIRRETQYF. As DNA, the CDR3 is TGTGCCAGCAGCATGACGGCACAGGGTATCAGACGGGAGACCCAGTACTTC.

This chain connects TRBV2 to TRBJ2-3; 12 nucleotides line up with TRBD2. Germline CDR1 SNHLY, CDR2 FYNNEI. V lost 8 bases, J lost 7 bases, and 10 bases stayed unmatched. The CDR3 totals 15 residues. DNA of the CDR3: TGTGCCAGCTCCTCTAGCGGGGGGGCCGGGAATACGCAGTATTTT. It is translated as CASSSSGGAGNTQYF.

CDR3 amino acids: CASSLTVNYGYTF. The DNA of the CDR3 is TGCGCCAGCAGCTTGACGGTAAACTATGGCTACACCTTC. The chain links TRBV5-1 to TRBJ1-2, with no clear D. Trimming pared 1 base from V and 2 bases from J, leaving 6 bases between. From germline, CDR1 is SGHRS and CDR2 YFSETQ. CDR3 length equals 13 residues.